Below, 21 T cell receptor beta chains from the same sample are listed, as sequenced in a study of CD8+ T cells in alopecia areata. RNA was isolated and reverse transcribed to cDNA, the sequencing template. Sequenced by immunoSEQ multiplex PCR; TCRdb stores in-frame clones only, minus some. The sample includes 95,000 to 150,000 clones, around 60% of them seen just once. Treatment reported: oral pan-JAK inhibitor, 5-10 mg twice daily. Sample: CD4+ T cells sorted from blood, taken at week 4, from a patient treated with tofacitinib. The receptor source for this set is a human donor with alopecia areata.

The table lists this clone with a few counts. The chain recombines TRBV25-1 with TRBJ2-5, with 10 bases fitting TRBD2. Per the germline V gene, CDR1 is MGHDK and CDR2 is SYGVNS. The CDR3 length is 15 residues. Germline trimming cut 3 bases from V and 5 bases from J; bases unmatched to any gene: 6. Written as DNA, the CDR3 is TGTGCCAGCAGTGACCTAGCGGGAGTTGACGAGACCCAGTACTTC. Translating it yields CASSDLAGVDETQYF.

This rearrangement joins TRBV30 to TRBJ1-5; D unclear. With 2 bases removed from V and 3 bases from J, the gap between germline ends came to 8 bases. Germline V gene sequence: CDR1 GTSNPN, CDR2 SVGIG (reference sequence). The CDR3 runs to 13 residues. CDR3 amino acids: CAWSSRTNQPQHF. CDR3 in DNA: TGTGCCTGGAGTTCAAGGACCAATCAGCCCCAGCATTTT.

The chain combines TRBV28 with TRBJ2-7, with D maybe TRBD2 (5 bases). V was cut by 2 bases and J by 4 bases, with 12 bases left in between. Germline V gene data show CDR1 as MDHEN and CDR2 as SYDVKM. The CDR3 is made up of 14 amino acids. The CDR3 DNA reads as TGTGCCAGCAGTTTACTGGACGGACTTTACGAGCAGTACTTC. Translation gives CASSLLDGLYEQYF.

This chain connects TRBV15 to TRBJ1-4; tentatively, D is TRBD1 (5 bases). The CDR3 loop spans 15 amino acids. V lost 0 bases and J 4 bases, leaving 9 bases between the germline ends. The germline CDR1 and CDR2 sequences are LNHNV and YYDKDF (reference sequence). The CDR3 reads CATSREQGVNEKLFF. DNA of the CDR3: TGTGCCACCAGCAGAGAGCAAGGGGTTAATGAAAAACTGTTTTTT.

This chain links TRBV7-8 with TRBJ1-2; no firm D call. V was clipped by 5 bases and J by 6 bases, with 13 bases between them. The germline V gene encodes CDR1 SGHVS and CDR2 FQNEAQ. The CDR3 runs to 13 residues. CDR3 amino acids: CASSPRPSDGYTF. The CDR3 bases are TGTGCCAGCAGCCCTCGACCAAGTGATGGCTACACCTTC.

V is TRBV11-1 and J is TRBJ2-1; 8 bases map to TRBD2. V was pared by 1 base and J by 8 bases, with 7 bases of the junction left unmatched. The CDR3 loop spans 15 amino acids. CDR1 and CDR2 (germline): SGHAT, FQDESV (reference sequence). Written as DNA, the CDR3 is TGTGCCAGCAGCTTAGTGGTGCTAGCGGGCGATGAGCAGTTCTTC. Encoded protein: CASSLVVLAGDEQFF. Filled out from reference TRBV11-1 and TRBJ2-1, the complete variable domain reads EAEVAQSPRYKITEKSQAVAFWCDPISGHATLYWYRQILGQGPELLVQFQDESVVDDSQLPKDRFSAERLKGVDSTLKIQPAELGDSAMYLCASSLVVLAGDEQFFGPGTRLTVL.

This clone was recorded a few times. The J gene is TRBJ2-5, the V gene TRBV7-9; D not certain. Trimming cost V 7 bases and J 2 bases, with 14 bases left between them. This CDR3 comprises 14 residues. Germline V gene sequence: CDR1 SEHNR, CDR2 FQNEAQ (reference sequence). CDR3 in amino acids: CASTPGGAQETQYF. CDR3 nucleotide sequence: TGTGCCAGCACTCCCGGCGGAGCACAAGAGACCCAGTACTTC.

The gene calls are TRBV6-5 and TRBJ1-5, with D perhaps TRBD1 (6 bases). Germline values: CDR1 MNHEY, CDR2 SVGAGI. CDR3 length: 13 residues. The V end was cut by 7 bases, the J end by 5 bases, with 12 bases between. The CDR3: CASTLGGHQPQHF. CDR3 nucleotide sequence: TGTGCCAGCACTCTTGGGGGGCATCAGCCCCAGCATTTT.

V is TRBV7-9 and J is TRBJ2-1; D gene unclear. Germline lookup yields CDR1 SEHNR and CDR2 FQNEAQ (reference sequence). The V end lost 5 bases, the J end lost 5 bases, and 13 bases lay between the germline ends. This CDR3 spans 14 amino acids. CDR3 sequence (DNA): TGTGCCAGCAGCCTGAATTTAGGTGACAATGAGCAGTTCTTC. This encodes CASSLNLGDNEQFF.

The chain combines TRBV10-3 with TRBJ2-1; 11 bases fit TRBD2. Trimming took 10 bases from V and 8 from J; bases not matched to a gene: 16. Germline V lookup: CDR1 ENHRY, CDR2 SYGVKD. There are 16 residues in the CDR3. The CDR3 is CATDRGLAGGGDEQFF. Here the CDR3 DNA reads TGTGCCACCGACCGCGGGCTAGCGGGAGGAGGCGATGAGCAGTTCTTC.

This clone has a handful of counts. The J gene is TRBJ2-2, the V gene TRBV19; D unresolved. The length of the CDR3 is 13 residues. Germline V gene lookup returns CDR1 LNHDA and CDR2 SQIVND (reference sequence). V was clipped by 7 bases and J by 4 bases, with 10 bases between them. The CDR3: CASNRVSTGELFF. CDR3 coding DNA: TGTGCCAGTAATAGGGTTTCCACCGGGGAGCTGTTTTTT.

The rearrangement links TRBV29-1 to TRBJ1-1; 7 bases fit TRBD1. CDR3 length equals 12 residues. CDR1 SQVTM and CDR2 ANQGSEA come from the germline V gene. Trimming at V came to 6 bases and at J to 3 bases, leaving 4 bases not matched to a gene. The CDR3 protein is CSVCRGDTEAFF. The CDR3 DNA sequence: TGCAGCGTGTGCAGGGGGGACACTGAAGCTTTCTTT.

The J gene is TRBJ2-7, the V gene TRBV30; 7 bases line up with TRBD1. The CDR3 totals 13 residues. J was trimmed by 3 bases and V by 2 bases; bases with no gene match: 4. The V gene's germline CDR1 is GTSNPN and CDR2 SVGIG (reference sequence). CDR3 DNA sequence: TGTGCCTGGAGTAACGGACAGGTCTACGAGCAGTACTTC. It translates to CAWSNGQVYEQYF.

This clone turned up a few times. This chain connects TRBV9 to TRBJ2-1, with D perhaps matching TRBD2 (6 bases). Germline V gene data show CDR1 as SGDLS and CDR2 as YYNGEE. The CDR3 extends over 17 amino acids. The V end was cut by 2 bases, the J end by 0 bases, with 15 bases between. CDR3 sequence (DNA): TGTGCCAGCAGCGTGGGGCGGGGTCCAAGCTCCTACAATGAGCAGTTCTTC. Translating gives CASSVGRGPSSYNEQFF.

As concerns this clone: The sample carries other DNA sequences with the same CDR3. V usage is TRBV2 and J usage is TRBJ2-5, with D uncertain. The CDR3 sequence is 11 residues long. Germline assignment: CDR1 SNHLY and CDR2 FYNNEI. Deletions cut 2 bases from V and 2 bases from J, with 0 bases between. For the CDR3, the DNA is TGTGCCAGCAGTGAACAAGAGACCCAGTACTTC. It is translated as CASSEQETQYF.

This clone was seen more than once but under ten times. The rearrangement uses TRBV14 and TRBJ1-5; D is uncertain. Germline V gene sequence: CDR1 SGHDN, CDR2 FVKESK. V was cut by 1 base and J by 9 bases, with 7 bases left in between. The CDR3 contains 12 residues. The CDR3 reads CASSQVSGPQHF. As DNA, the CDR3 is TGTGCCAGCAGCCAAGTTTCCGGGCCCCAGCATTTT.

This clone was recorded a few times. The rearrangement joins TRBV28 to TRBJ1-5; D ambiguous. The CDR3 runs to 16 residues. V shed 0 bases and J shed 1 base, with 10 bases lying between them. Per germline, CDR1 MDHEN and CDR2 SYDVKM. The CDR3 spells CASSLWEGSSNQPQHF. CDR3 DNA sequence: TGTGCCAGCAGTTTATGGGAGGGTTCGAGCAATCAGCCCCAGCATTTT.

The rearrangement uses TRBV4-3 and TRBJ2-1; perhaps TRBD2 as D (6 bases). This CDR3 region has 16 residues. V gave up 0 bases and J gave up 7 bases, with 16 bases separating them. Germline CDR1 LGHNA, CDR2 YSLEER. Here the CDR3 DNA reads TGCGCCAGCAGCCAAGATTTGGTAGCGGTCAATAATGAGCAGTTCTTC. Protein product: CASSQDLVAVNNEQFF.

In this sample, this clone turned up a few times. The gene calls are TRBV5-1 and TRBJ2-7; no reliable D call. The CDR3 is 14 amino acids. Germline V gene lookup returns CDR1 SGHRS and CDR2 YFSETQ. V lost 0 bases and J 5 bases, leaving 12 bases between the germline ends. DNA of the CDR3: TGCGCCAGCAGCTTGGCCGTAACCACCGACGAGCAGTACTTC. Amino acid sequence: CASSLAVTTDEQYF.

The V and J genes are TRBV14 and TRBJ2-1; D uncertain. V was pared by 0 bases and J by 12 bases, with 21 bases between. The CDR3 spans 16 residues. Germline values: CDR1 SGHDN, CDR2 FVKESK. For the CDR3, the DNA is TGTGCCAGCAGCCAAGATTGGAAGACACCTTCTAGAAGGCAGTTCTTC. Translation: CASSQDWKTPSRRQFF.

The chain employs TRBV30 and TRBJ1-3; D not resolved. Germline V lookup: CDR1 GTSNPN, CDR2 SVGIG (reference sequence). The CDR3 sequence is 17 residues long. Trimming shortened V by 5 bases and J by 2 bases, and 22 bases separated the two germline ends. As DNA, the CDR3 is TGTGCCTGGTCACCTTTAGGCGTCTTTATAACTGGAAACACCATATATTTT. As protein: CAWSPLGVFITGNTIYF.